The present entry profiles one TCR beta chain with its context. Its antigen is not identified. The data derive from a study of cytomegalovirus exposure and HLA in healthy donors. The CDR3 loop spans 16 amino acids. Germline V gene lookup returns CDR1 LNHDA and CDR2 SQIVND (reference sequence). V was clipped by 2 bases and J by 4 bases; unmatched bases: 7. Researchers ran the PCR with 60 Vbeta and 13 Jbeta primers. Some clones are missing from TCRdb's copy, which holds only in-frame ones; the method was immunoSEQ multiplex PCR. The sample shows roughly 170,000 clones, 77% of them seen only once. Study-wide findings and caveats: TCR beta sequences reportedly predicted most subjects' HLA-A and HLA-B alleles accurately.

Material: PBMCs. The sequence came from a woman aged 25 to 39 in good health and CMV-seronegative. The V call is TRBV19, the J call TRBJ2-7, with 11 bases identical to TRBD2. The CDR3 here is CASSILETSGIYEQYF. CDR3 DNA sequence: TGTGCCAGTAGTATATTGGAGACTAGCGGGATATACGAGCAGTACTTC.